The rows below give T cell receptor beta chains drawn from one sample of a study of T cell responses to AZD1222 COVID-19 vaccine. Using immunoSEQ multiplex PCR, the repertoire was profiled, and TCRdb retains in-frame clones only, with some absent. Here the sample spans roughly 67,000 clones, about three quarters being singletons. The sequences come from peripheral blood, collected on day 0 of AZD1222 vaccination. These receptors originate from an adult in good health. Each CDR3 is given with its conserved first and last residue. D genes are given only for firm matches. A row's size may be missing; if present it is once, few, many or a size class.

J gene | clone size | D gene | V gene | CDR3 protein | CDR3 DNA
TRBJ2-1 | - | - | TRBV6-1 | CASSEDPTYNEQFF | TGTGCCAGCAGTGAAGACCCTACCTACAATGAGCAGTTCTTC
TRBJ1-1 | - | - | TRBV5-1 | CASSDRGMGLGAEAFF | TGCGCCAGCAGCGACAGAGGAATGGGCCTTGGAGCTGAAGCTTTCTTT
TRBJ2-7 | - | TRBD1 | TRBV5-1 | CASSPGQGIYEQYF | TGCGCCAGCAGCCCGGGACAGGGGATCTACGAGCAGTACTTC
TRBJ1-1 | - | - | TRBV30 | CAWSALSGGAQGGNTEAFF | TGTGCCTGGAGCGCTCTAAGCGGGGGGGCCCAGGGAGGGAACACTGAAGCTTTCTTT
TRBJ1-5 | - | - | TRBV2 | CASSLIGVRTSLGNQPQHF | TGTGCCAGCAGCCTAATTGGGGTAAGGACATCCTTGGGCAATCAGCCCCAGCATTTT
TRBJ2-3 | - | - | TRBV29-1 | CSVVLALGTDTQYF | TGCAGCGTTGTGCTCGCCCTAGGCACAGATACGCAGTATTTT
TRBJ1-4 | - | - | TRBV6-2/TRBV6-3 | CASSYSPTYEKLFF | TGTGCCAGCAGTTACTCTCCAACCTATGAAAAACTGTTTTTT
TRBJ2-5 | - | - | TRBV28 | CASSRTGQETQYF | TGTGCCAGCAGCAGGACGGGCCAAGAGACCCAGTACTTC
TRBJ2-5 | - | - | TRBV3-1/TRBV3-2 | CASSPQLTGETQYF | TGTGCCAGCAGCCCCCAACTCACCGGGGAGACCCAGTACTTC
TRBJ1-5 | - | TRBD1 | TRBV19 | CASRDRGLGQPQHF | TGTGCCAGTAGGGACAGGGGGCTCGGCCAGCCCCAGCATTTT
TRBJ1-5 | - | - | TRBV10-3 | CAISEQDTSNQPQHF | TGTGCCATCAGTGAGCAGGATACCAGCAATCAGCCCCAGCATTTT
TRBJ2-2 | - | TRBD1 | TRBV9 | CASSVRTGIVSGELFF | TGTGCCAGCAGCGTAAGGACAGGGATAGTCTCCGGGGAGCTGTTTTTT
TRBJ1-6 | - | TRBD1 | TRBV5-5 | CASSFQGQAKANNSPLHF | TGTGCCAGCAGCTTCCAGGGACAGGCCAAGGCGAATAATTCACCCCTCCACTTT
TRBJ1-6 | - | TRBD1 | TRBV4-3 | CASSTTGTGNNSPLHF | TGCGCCAGCAGTACTACCGGGACAGGGAATAATTCACCCCTCCACTTT
TRBJ2-5 | - | - | TRBV2 | CASSEGRQETQYF | TGTGCCAGCAGTGAGGGCAGACAAGAGACCCAGTACTTC
TRBJ1-4 | - | - | TRBV7-8 | CASSLRGLNEKLFF | TGTGCCAGCAGCTTAAGGGGGTTGAATGAAAAACTGTTTTTT
TRBJ2-5 | - | - | TRBV6-1 | CASSDPALGGETDTQYF | TGTGCCAGCAGTGACCCTGCCTTGGGCGGGGAGACGGACACCCAGTACTTC
TRBJ2-6 | - | - | TRBV5-6 | CASSGTGSPTGANVLTF | TGTGCCAGCAGCGGAACGGGGTCACCTACCGGGGCCAACGTCCTGACTTTC
TRBJ2-7 | - | TRBD1 | TRBV13 | CASSIGQGRYEQYF | TGTGCCAGCAGCATTGGACAGGGCCGCTACGAGCAGTACTTC
TRBJ1-2 | - | - | TRBV2 | CASSEEQNYGYTF | TGTGCCAGCAGTGAAGAGCAAAACTATGGCTACACCTTC
TRBJ2-5 | - | TRBD2 | TRBV6-5 | CASSSGGIQETQYF | TGTGCCAGCAGTTCGGGGGGTATACAAGAGACCCAGTACTTC
TRBJ2-1 | - | TRBD2 | TRBV11-3 | CASSLSGGYNEQFF | TGTGCCAGCAGCTTATCCGGGGGGTACAATGAGCAGTTCTTC
TRBJ1-4 | - | - | TRBV6-2/TRBV6-3 | CASSYVGTNEKLFF | TGTGCCAGCAGTTACGTGGGCACTAATGAAAAACTGTTTTTT
TRBJ2-5 | - | - | TRBV2 | CASSEEFWETQYF | TGTGCCAGCAGTGAAGAATTTTGGGAGACCCAGTACTTC
TRBJ1-1 | - | - | TRBV19 | CASRGRTAMNTEAFF | TGTGCCAGTCGAGGGAGGACTGCAATGAACACTGAAGCTTTCTTT
TRBJ2-5 | - | - | TRBV3-1/TRBV3-2 | CASSSRLDATQYF | TGTGCCAGCAGCTCGAGACTAGACGCGACCCAGTACTTC
TRBJ2-5 | - | TRBD2 | TRBV6-5 | CASSYSTLAVGETQYF | TGTGCCAGCAGTTACTCGACACTAGCGGTCGGGGAGACCCAGTACTTC
TRBJ1-2 | - | TRBD1 | TRBV7-8 | CASSLYRGADYGYTF | TGTGCCAGCAGCTTATACAGGGGGGCGGACTATGGCTACACCTTC
TRBJ2-2 | - | - | TRBV6-6 | CASSLRARFDSIGELFF | TGTGCCAGCAGTCTACGAGCTCGTTTTGATTCCATAGGGGAGCTGTTTTTT
TRBJ1-4 | once | - | TRBV30 | CAWTEGGNEKLFF | TGTGCCTGGACGGAAGGGGGTAATGAAAAACTGTTTTTT
TRBJ2-1 | few | - | TRBV3-1/TRBV3-2 | CASSQDRSGTPVF | TGTGCCAGCAGCCAAGATAGATCGGGGACGCCTGTCTTC
TRBJ1-1 | - | TRBD1 | TRBV2 | CASQSGGGENTEAFF | TGTGCCAGCCAATCAGGGGGAGGGGAGAACACTGAAGCTTTCTTT
TRBJ1-3 | - | TRBD1 | TRBV7-2 | CASSLATGSGNTIYF | TGTGCCAGCAGCTTAGCGACAGGGAGTGGAAACACCATATATTTT
TRBJ1-3 | - | - | TRBV5-1 | CASSSDQGTWSGNTIYF | TGCGCCAGCAGCTCGGACCAGGGAACGTGGTCTGGAAACACCATATATTTT
TRBJ1-2 | - | - | TRBV19 | CATSDGWGLHNYGYTF | TGTGCCACATCTGACGGATGGGGACTTCATAACTATGGCTACACCTTC
TRBJ1-4 | - | - | TRBV30 | CAWSWGAGNEKLFF | TGTGCCTGGAGTTGGGGAGCAGGGAATGAAAAACTGTTTTTT
TRBJ2-5 | - | - | TRBV10-3 | CAISEFGSNQETQYF | TGTGCCATCAGTGAGTTCGGAAGCAACCAAGAGACCCAGTACTTC
TRBJ1-2 | - | - | TRBV25-1 | CASTPGANYGYTF | TGTGCCAGTACGCCGGGGGCTAACTATGGCTACACCTTC
TRBJ1-1 | - | TRBD1 | TRBV19 | CASSIIGTGGLDTEAFF | TGTGCCAGTAGTATTATTGGGACAGGGGGCTTAGACACTGAAGCTTTCTTT
TRBJ2-2 | once | - | TRBV9 | CASSRLVANTGELFF | TGTGCCAGCAGCCGACTAGTTGCGAACACCGGGGAGCTGTTTTTT
TRBJ2-3 | - | - | TRBV6-2/TRBV6-3 | CASSSDHSQYF | TGTGCCAGCAGTTCTGACCACTCGCAGTATTTT
TRBJ2-5 | - | TRBD1 | TRBV5-6 | CASSLSTGGLETQYF | TGTGCCAGCAGCTTGTCTACAGGGGGCCTGGAGACCCAGTACTTC
TRBJ1-1 | few | TRBD1 | TRBV19 | CASVPDRDTEAFF | TGTGCCAGTGTCCCGGACAGGGACACTGAAGCTTTCTTT
TRBJ2-3 | - | - | TRBV7-2 | CANRRLLSDTQYF | TGTGCCAACCGGCGGCTCCTGTCAGATACGCAGTATTTT
TRBJ1-1 | - | TRBD1 | TRBV30 | CAWSKPGQGVGTEAFF | TGTGCCTGGAGTAAACCGGGACAGGGGGTTGGCACTGAAGCTTTCTTT
TRBJ1-6 | - | TRBD1 | TRBV10-2 | CASSYGTGPSPLHF | TGCGCCAGCAGCTATGGGACAGGGCCTTCACCCCTCCACTTT
TRBJ2-1 | - | - | TRBV27 | CASKGYYNEQFF | TGTGCCAGCAAGGGGTACTACAATGAGCAGTTCTTC
TRBJ2-1 | - | TRBD2 | TRBV6-4 | CASTERAGGEPNEQFF | TGTGCCAGCACCGAGAGAGCGGGGGGAGAACCAAATGAGCAGTTCTTC
TRBJ2-1 | - | TRBD2 | TRBV24-1 | CATSDPSGAYNEQFF | TGTGCCACCAGTGATCCCAGCGGGGCTTACAATGAGCAGTTCTTC
TRBJ2-2 | - | - | TRBV7-9 | CASSLSAGNTGELFF | TGTGCCAGCAGCTTATCGGCAGGCAACACCGGGGAGCTGTTTTTT
TRBJ1-6 | - | TRBD1 | TRBV2 | CASGDRLGLGSPLHF | TGTGCCAGCGGGGACAGGTTAGGGTTGGGATCACCCCTCCACTTT
TRBJ1-4 | - | - | TRBV29-1 | CSVDSGFEKLFF | TGCAGCGTTGATTCTGGGTTTGAAAAACTGTTTTTT
TRBJ1-4 | - | - | TRBV5-1 | CASSSQGFGNEKLFF | TGCGCCAGCAGCTCCCAAGGATTTGGTAATGAAAAACTGTTTTTT
TRBJ2-4 | - | TRBD2 | TRBV4-1 | CASSQGGLAGGLAKNIQYF | TGCGCCAGCAGCCAAGGTGGACTAGCGGGGGGTCTAGCCAAAAACATTCAGTACTTC
TRBJ1-1 | - | - | TRBV4-3 | CASSQDSGWGYEAFF | TGCGCCAGCAGCCAAGATTCGGGGTGGGGGTACGAAGCTTTCTTT
TRBJ2-5 | - | TRBD1 | TRBV6-2/TRBV6-3 | CASSSWTGGSETQYF | TGTGCCAGCAGTTCCTGGACAGGGGGGTCGGAGACCCAGTACTTC